A single sample is the source of the 15 T cell receptor beta chains below, sequenced in a study of T cells after posttransplantation cyclophosphamide. TCRdb's table, derived via immunoSEQ multiplex PCR, lists solely in-frame clones and lacks some. The sample shows 20,000 to 30,000 clones, none of them appearing just once. The specimen sequenced was PBMCs. The receptors derive from a woman aged 45 to 65 in good health, CMV-negative, and a related stem cell transplant donor.

In its sample, this clone was seen many times. The gene calls are TRBV18 and TRBJ2-7; D perhaps matches TRBD1 (6 bases). Germline V gene lookup returns CDR1 KGHSH and CDR2 LQKENI. The CDR3 loop spans 18 amino acids. V lost 2 bases, J lost 5 bases, and 25 bases lay in between. CDR3 sequence: CASSPIGTGTLVPHEQYF. CDR3 bases: TGTGCCAGCTCACCAATCGGCACAGGGACACTAGTCCCCCACGAGCAGTACTTC.

This clone was recorded many times. V usage is TRBV7-2 and J usage is TRBJ1-4, with D possibly being TRBD1 (5 bases). The CDR3 is 15 amino acids. The germline V gene has CDR1 SGHTA and CDR2 FQGNSA. V was pared by 8 bases and J by 4 bases, with 17 bases between. The CDR3 DNA reads TGTGCCAGCGGTCCGGCAGGGAAAGATAATGAAAAACTGTTTTTT. Its translation is CASGPAGKDNEKLFF.

This clone was observed at least ten times. V and J are TRBV5-6 and TRBJ1-4, with 7 bases aligning to TRBD1. V trimming: 4 bases; J trimming: 4 bases; junction bases outside the gene matches: 7. Germline lookup yields CDR1 SGHDT and CDR2 YYEEEE. The CDR3 is 15 residues long. The CDR3 sequence is CASSTRQGGNEKLFF. The CDR3 nucleotides read TGTGCCAGCAGCACCAGACAGGGTGGTAATGAAAAACTGTTTTTT.

This clone was observed many times. The gene calls are TRBV25-1 and TRBJ2-3, with D maybe TRBD1 (5 bases). Trimming pared 3 bases from V and 6 bases from J, leaving 13 bases between. This CDR3 contains 14 residues. The germline V gene has CDR1 MGHDK and CDR2 SYGVNS. CDR3 amino acids: CASSEGRRMDTQYF. The CDR3 nucleotides are TGTGCCAGCAGTGAGGGGCGTCGTATGGATACGCAGTATTTT.

Ten or more counts support this clone. The chain couples TRBV5-1 to TRBJ2-7, with TRBD2 matching 12 bases. The trim removed 2 bases at V and 0 bases at J, leaving 6 bases unmatched. The CDR3 sequence is 17 residues long. Germline CDR1 is SGHRS and CDR2 is YFSETQ. This CDR3 is CASSLLAGGTSSYEQYF. The CDR3 region has the DNA TGCGCCAGCAGCTTACTAGCGGGAGGAACAAGCTCCTACGAGCAGTACTTC.

This clone has at least ten counts. The chain recombines TRBV11-2 with TRBJ1-1, with D possibly matching TRBD1 (6 bases). The germline V and J ends were trimmed by 1 base and 5 bases, with 11 bases remaining between them. The CDR3 loop spans 14 amino acids. CDR1 is SGHAT and CDR2 is FQNNGV in the germline V gene. The CDR3 protein is CASSLVEGGTEAFF. In nucleotides, the CDR3 is TGTGCCAGCAGCTTAGTGGAAGGGGGAACTGAAGCTTTCTTT.

This clone has ten or more counts. One end of the junction varies from germline; a read error may be responsible. The rearrangement uses TRBV28 and TRBJ1-3; D is unclear. Germline V lookup: CDR1 MDHEN, CDR2 SYDVKM. The CDR3 contains 15 residues. The CDR3 nucleotides are TGTGCCGGCAGTCCCTCCGACAACTCTGGAAACACCATATATTTT. Translated: CAGSPSDNSGNTIYF.

This clone has at least ten counts. The genes are TRBV7-2 and TRBJ1-6, with D possibly matching TRBD1 (6 bases). The V end lost 4 bases, the J end lost 7 bases, and 11 bases lay between the germline ends. The CDR3 consists of 14 residues. Looked up from germline, CDR1 is SGHTA and CDR2 is FQGNSA. Here the CDR3 reads CASSSVQGNSPLHF. The CDR3 DNA is TGTGCCAGCAGCTCGGTGCAGGGGAATTCACCCCTCCACTTT.

This clone has ten or more counts. J is TRBJ1-6 and V is TRBV7-2, with a possible D match to TRBD1 (5 bases). Trimming removed 5 bases from V and 0 bases from J, with 14 bases in between. The germline V gene encodes CDR1 SGHTA and CDR2 FQGNSA. The CDR3 runs 17 residues. CDR3 DNA: TGTGCCAGCAGCCGGGACTTCCGGAGCTCCTATAATTCACCCCTCCACTTT. Translation: CASSRDFRSSYNSPLHF.

This clone was recorded many times. The chain has TRBV19 and TRBJ1-6; 7 bases align to TRBD1. The germline V gene encodes CDR1 LNHDA and CDR2 SQIVND (reference sequence). With 2 bases clipped from V and 8 bases from J, the junction kept 3 bases outside the gene matches. This CDR3 contains 14 residues. This chain's CDR3 is CASSITGEDSPLHF. Here the CDR3 DNA reads TGTGCCAGTAGTATAACAGGGGAGGATTCACCCCTCCACTTT.

This clone was seen a few times. The chain links TRBV5-1 to TRBJ2-3; 10 positions match TRBD1. CDR1 is SGHRS, CDR2 YFSETQ, per germline. The CDR3 contains 17 residues. Trimming at V came to 2 bases and at J to 2 bases, leaving 8 bases not matched to a gene. The CDR3 loop is CASSLSGQGGYTDTQYF. CDR3 in DNA: TGCGCCAGCAGCTTATCCGGACAGGGGGGGTACACAGATACGCAGTATTTT. Complete variable domain (other parts from reference TRBV5-1 and TRBJ2-3): KAGVTQTPRYLIKTRGQQVTLSCSPISGHRSVSWYQQTPGQGLQFLFEYFSETQRNKGNFPGRFSGRQFSNSRSEMNVSTLELGDSALYLCASSLSGQGGYTDTQYFGPGTRLTVL.

Ten or more counts support this clone. The gene calls are TRBV28 and TRBJ2-7; D is perhaps TRBD2 (5 bases). The germline gives CDR1 MDHEN, CDR2 SYDVKM. V was clipped by 8 bases and J by 0 bases, with 14 bases between them. This CDR3 region has 14 residues. In DNA, the CDR3 is TGTGCCAGCCGCGAGGGATCGAGCTCCTACGAGCAGTACTTC. Amino acid sequence: CASREGSSSYEQYF. The full variable domain, completed using reference TRBV28 and TRBJ2-7, is DVKVTQSSRYLVKRTGEKVFLECVQDMDHENMFWYRQDPGLGLRLIYFSYDVKMKEKGDIPEGYSVSREKKERFSLILESASTNQTSMYLCASREGSSSYEQYFGPGTRLTVT.

This clone showed up many times. The chain combines TRBV15 with TRBJ1-1, with 10 nucleotides matching TRBD1. From germline, CDR1 is LNHNV and CDR2 YYDKDF (reference sequence). The CDR3 loop spans 14 amino acids. Germline trimming cut 0 bases from V and 10 bases from J; bases unmatched to any gene: 5. As DNA, the CDR3 is TGTGCCACCAGCAGAGAAGACAGGGGGCGGGGAGCTTTCTTT. Translation: CATSREDRGRGAFF.

The CDR3: CASSYREGGYEQYF. The CDR3 bases are TGCGCCAGCAGCTACAGGGAAGGTGGCTACGAGCAGTACTTC. This rearrangement joins TRBV5-1 to TRBJ2-5, with D possibly matching TRBD1 (6 bases). The end of the DNA aligns better with TRBJ2-7, so the J call may be wrong. The V gene's germline CDR1 is SGHRS and CDR2 YFSETQ. The CDR3 sequence is 14 residues long.

This clone was observed at least ten times. CDR3 DNA: TGTGCCAGCAGCCAGCGGGGGGGTGCCTACGAGCAGTACTTC. Translating it yields CASSQRGGAYEQYF. This chain uses TRBV7-2 with TRBJ2-7; TRBD2 agrees at 10 bases. After removal of 5 bases from V and 2 bases from J, the junction contained 3 bases not matched to a gene. CDR1 SGHTA and CDR2 FQGNSA come from the germline V gene. This CDR3 contains 14 residues.